This T cell receptor (beta chain) was recorded in a study of radiotherapy plus CTLA-4 blockade in lung cancer. Study information: Disease control reached 30% to 35%, with objective responses in over 15%.

The table came from immunoSEQ multiplex PCR; TCRdb's copy has only in-frame clones and leaves some out. The table includes tens of thousands of clones, 60% to 80% detected once. Focal radiation plus CTLA-4 blockade with ipilimumab was given to patients with chemo-refractory metastatic non-small-cell lung cancer. The CDR3 runs to 15 residues. Trimming cost V 2 bases and J 1 base, with 11 bases left between them. Germline assignment: CDR1 SGHNT and CDR2 YENEEA. General observations from the study: Among reported predictors of response, early blood T cell clone dynamics with interferon-beta performed best. Following radiotherapy plus ipilimumab, tumor-derived TCR clones expanded in the blood.

Comment on this clone: Its antigen is undetermined.

Specimen: peripheral blood, collected from a patient treated with radiotherapy plus ipilimumab. The receptor was isolated from a human donor with non-small cell lung cancer who had a complete response to radiotherapy plus ipilimumab. The chain links TRBV11-3 to TRBJ1-1; D is ambiguous. In DNA, the CDR3 is TGTGCCAGCAGCTTAACATCACAGTCGAACACTGAAGCTTTCTTT. Its translation is CASSLTSQSNTEAFF. Using reference TRBV11-3 and TRBJ1-1 for the parts outside the CDR3, the full variable domain is EAGVVQSPRYKIIEKKQPVAFWCNPISGHNTLYWYLQNLGQGPELLIRYENEEAVDDSQLPKDRFSAERLKGVDSTLKIQPAELGDSAVYLCASSLTSQSNTEAFFGQGTRLTVV.